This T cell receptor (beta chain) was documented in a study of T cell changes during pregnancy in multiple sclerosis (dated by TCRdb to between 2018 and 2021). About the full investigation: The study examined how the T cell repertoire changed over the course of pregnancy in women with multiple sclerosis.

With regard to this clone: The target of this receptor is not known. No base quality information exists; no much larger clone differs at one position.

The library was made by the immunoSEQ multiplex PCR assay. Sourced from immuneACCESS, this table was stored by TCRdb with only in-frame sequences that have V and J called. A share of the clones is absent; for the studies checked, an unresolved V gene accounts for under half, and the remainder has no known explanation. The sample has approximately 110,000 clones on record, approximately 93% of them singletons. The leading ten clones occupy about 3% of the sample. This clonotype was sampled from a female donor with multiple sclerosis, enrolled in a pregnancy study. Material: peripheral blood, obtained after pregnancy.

The nucleotides are TGTGCCAGCAGCTTAGGTACAGGGTATGGCTACACCTTC. It is translated as CASSLGTGYGYTF. The sequence is built from TRBV7-8 and TRBJ1-2; tentative D gene TRBD1, with 6 bases matching. Trimming removed 1 base from V and 5 bases from J, leaving 8 bases between the germline ends. CDR3 length: 13 amino acids, cysteine to phenylalanine. Only CDR3 DNA remains: 39 bases, in frame from the first base. CDR1 and CDR2 are drawn from the germline V gene: SGHVS, FQNEAQ.